The T cell receptor beta chain described here comes from a study of blood T cell repertoires in COVID-19. Across the study: Sources were T cells, B-cell-depleted T cells, or PBMCs; the material itself was cDNA or gDNA.

As handled by the study authors: Reference gene primers were amplified, and this amplification served to estimate nucleated cell counts. Only in-frame clones appear in the TCRdb table, and some are missing; sequencing was by immunoSEQ multiplex PCR. The DNA gave D and trimming, while V, J and clone size come from that table. The sample carries tens of thousands of clones, approximately 75% recorded once. Trimming cost V 3 bases and J 4 bases, with 9 bases left between them. The CDR3 loop spans 13 amino acids. CDR1 LGHDT and CDR2 YNNKEL come from the germline V gene (reference sequence). The rearrangement joins TRBV3-1 (or the pseudogene TRBV3-2) to TRBJ1-1; D call uncertain. The TCR sequence derives from a boy under 10 years old with active or convalescent COVID-19. Sequenced sample: peripheral blood. The CDR3 DNA is TGTGCCAGCAGCCAGGGCCGGCGCACTGAAGCTTTCTTT. Translated, it gives CASSQGRRTEAFF.